These 23 T cell receptor beta chains were all obtained from the same sample, sequenced in a study of immune heterogeneity within non-small cell lung tumors. Template was bulk tumor genomic DNA, roughly 650 ng per sample. Several far-apart biopsies were taken per primary tumor during surgery. Enrolled patients presented with newly diagnosed, previously untreated non-small cell lung cancer and underwent curative surgery. The TCR beta CDR3 region was amplified by multiplex PCR employing 32 V and 13 J primers. TCRdb reprocessed the multiplex PCR reads with MiXCR, giving one entry per CDR3 protein. Found here are approximately 14,000 distinct CDR3 sequences, around 27% of them singletons; the top ten hold less than 5%. The sequenced material came from lung tumor tissue. These receptors were taken from a man in his forties or fifties with non-small cell lung cancer.

Remarks on this clonotype: A much larger clonotype is one base distant, so this may be a read error. The chain employs TRBV7-9 and TRBJ1-1; D is perhaps TRBD1 (5 bases). Trimming stripped 4 bases from V and 4 bases from J, with 10 bases between. Germline V gives CDR1 SEHNR, CDR2 FQNEAQ (reference sequence). CDR3 length: 13 residues. The CDR3 is CASSSGHGTEAFF. The CDR3 DNA sequence: TGTGCCAGCAGCTCCGGACATGGCACTGAAGCTTTCTTT.

Points on this clonotype: A read error may explain this, as a much larger clone is one base away. The V gene is TRBV5-1, the J gene TRBJ2-3, with 9 bases matching TRBD2. Trimming cost V 2 bases and J 6 bases; bases outside gene matches: 4. There are 14 residues in the CDR3. Germline V gene lookup returns CDR1 SGHRS and CDR2 YFSETQ. The CDR3 is CASSFWSGRDTQYF. The DNA for the CDR3 is TGCGCCAGCAGCTTCTGGAGCGGGAGGGATACGCAGTATTTT.

This clonotype has only one observation. A read error may explain this, as a much larger clone is one base away. V gene TRBV5-4 combines with J gene TRBJ2-7; no firm D call. Germline lookup yields CDR1 SGHNT and CDR2 YYREEE (reference sequence). The CDR3 is made up of 15 amino acids. In nucleotides, the CDR3 is TGTGCCATCAGCTCGGGCCCCGTATTCTCCTACGAGCAGTACTTC. This codes for CAISSGPVFSYEQYF.

This clonotype was counted ten times or more. The CDR3 region has the DNA TGTGCCAGCAGTGAACAGTTACAGGCGAACACTGAAGCTTTCTTT. Protein product: CASSEQLQANTEAFF. This chain joins TRBV2 and TRBJ1-1; TRBD1 is a possible D gene (5 bases). The CDR3 extends over 15 amino acids. Germline V gives CDR1 SNHLY, CDR2 FYNNEI. Trimming removed 2 bases from V and 1 base from J, with 11 bases in between.

Comments on this clonotype: The junction does not match germline at one end; this may be a read error. CDR3 nucleotide sequence: TGTGCCAGAAGCTTAGGATTGGGCAACACCGGGGAGCTGTTTTTT. Translating it yields CARSLGLGNTGELFF. The chain recombines TRBV7-2 with TRBJ2-2; no reliable D call. Germline V gene sequence: CDR1 SGHTA, CDR2 FQGNSA. The CDR3 sequence is 15 residues long.

Remarks on this clonotype: Mismatch with germline at one junction end may stem from a read error. The chain recombines TRBV28 with TRBJ2-7; 7 bases are shared with TRBD2. CDR1 and CDR2 from the germline V gene are MDHEN and SYDVKM. This CDR3 spans 15 amino acids. Here the CDR3 DNA reads TGTGCCAGCAGTTTTGTGGGAGGTGACCCGCGGGAGCAGTATTTC. As protein: CASSFVGGDPREQYF.

This clonotype rates as medium-sized (0.01 to 0.1%). The chain is built from TRBV11-1 and TRBJ2-1, with D unclear. Trimming removed 6 bases at V and 6 bases at J, with 12 bases between. Germline assignment: CDR1 SGHAT and CDR2 FQDESV (reference sequence). The CDR3 has 13 residues. The CDR3 spells CASSSAGPNEQFF. CDR3 DNA sequence: TGTGCCAGCAGTTCGGCTGGACCCAATGAGCAGTTCTTC.

There are a few counts of this clonotype. The chain couples TRBV18 to TRBJ2-5; 13 bases map to TRBD2. The CDR3 is 16 residues long. Germline CDR1 KGHSH, CDR2 LQKENI. The V gene end was trimmed by 3 bases and the J gene end by 6 bases; junction bases not matched to a gene: 7. The CDR3: CASSPAGLAGVKTQYF. CDR3 sequence (DNA): TGTGCCAGCTCACCGGCCGGACTAGCGGGAGTAAAGACCCAGTACTTC.

A word on this clonotype: At one end, the junction sequence differs from germline, possibly due to a read error. The J gene is TRBJ2-1, the V gene TRBV29-1, with a tentative D call TRBD2 (7 bases). This CDR3 contains 15 residues. The germline V gene encodes CDR1 SQVTM and CDR2 ANQGSEA. CDR3 protein: CSAWGASGGYNEQLF. The CDR3 coding sequence is TGCAGCGCGTGGGGGGCTAGCGGAGGCTACAATGAGCAGCTCTTC.

The rearrangement joins TRBV20-1 to TRBJ2-1; 9 bases line up with TRBD2. Germline loops: CDR1 DFQATT, CDR2 SNEGSKA (reference sequence). V dropped 1 base and J dropped 4; count of bases not matched to a gene: 8. This CDR3 is built from 16 residues. Here the CDR3 reads CSARVVGLASYNEQFF. CDR3 in DNA: TGCAGTGCTAGAGTCGTTGGACTAGCGTCTTACAATGAGCAGTTCTTC.

In its sample, this clonotype was seen once. Since a much larger clone is just one base distant, this may be a read error. The chain recombines TRBV20-1 with TRBJ2-7; 7 nucleotides match TRBD1. Trimming took 4 bases from V and 4 from J; bases not matched to a gene: 7. CDR1 is DFQATT and CDR2 is SNEGSKA in the germline V gene (reference sequence). The CDR3 length is 13 residues. CDR3 DNA sequence: TGCAGTGCTATGCAGGGGGTGGGATACGAGCAGTACTTC. It translates to CSAMQGVGYEQYF.

The chain is built from TRBV29-1 and TRBJ2-1; 10 nucleotides align to TRBD2. Trimming at V came to 2 bases and at J to 6 bases, leaving 4 bases not matched to a gene. CDR3 size: 14 residues. Looked up from germline, CDR1 is SQVTM and CDR2 is ANQGSEA. The CDR3 nucleotides read TGCAGCGTTGAATGGCTAGCGGGAGTCAATGAGCAGTTCTTC. As protein: CSVEWLAGVNEQFF.

This clonotype appeared a few times. The V gene is TRBV7-8, the J gene TRBJ2-1, with 10 nucleotides matching TRBD1. Germline CDR1 is SGHVS and CDR2 is FQNEAQ. V shed 5 bases, J shed 8 bases, and the junction held 12 bases outside the gene matches. CDR3 length equals 16 residues. The CDR3 nucleotides are TGTGCCAGCAGCCCTCGACAGGGGGCAATCATAGATGAGCAGTTCTTC. Encoded protein: CASSPRQGAIIDEQFF.

This chain links TRBV7-9 with TRBJ2-3; D remains unclear. Looked up from germline, CDR1 is SEHNR and CDR2 is FQNEAQ (reference sequence). The germline V and J ends were trimmed by 6 bases and 5 bases, with 9 bases remaining between them. The CDR3 is 12 amino acids. This CDR3 reads CASSSFKDTQYF. The CDR3 DNA reads TGTGCCAGCAGTTCCTTCAAAGATACGCAGTATTTT.

The chain joins TRBV5-6 to TRBJ1-1, with D possibly TRBD1 on 5 matching bases. Germline CDR1 is SGHDT and CDR2 is YYEEEE. The length of the CDR3 is 15 residues. The germline V and J ends were trimmed by 3 bases and 0 bases, with 12 bases remaining between them. The CDR3 region has the DNA TGTGCCAGCAGCTCCTGGGGCACAATGAACACTGAAGCTTTCTTT. As protein: CASSSWGTMNTEAFF. The full variable domain, its missing parts supplied by reference TRBV5-6 and TRBJ1-1, is DAGVTQSPTHLIKTRGQQVTLRCSPKSGHDTVSWYQQALGQGPQFIFQYYEEEERQRGNFPDRFSGHQFPNYSSELNVNALLLGDSALYLCASSSWGTMNTEAFFGQGTRLTVV.

The table lists this clonotype with a count of one. A much larger clone is a single base away; this may be a read error. The V call is TRBV6-1, the J call TRBJ2-1; the D is unclear. The CDR3 loop spans 13 amino acids. Per germline, CDR1 MNHNS and CDR2 SASEGT. CDR3 loop: CASSRTPGSEQLF. CDR3 nucleotides: TGTGCCAGCAGTCGAACCCCTGGCAGTGAGCAGTTATTC.

Remarks on this clonotype: This may be a read error: a much more frequent sequence differs by one nucleotide. The chain uses TRBV27 and TRBJ2-7; weak D call: TRBD1 (6 bases). Germline loops: CDR1 MNHEY, CDR2 SMNVEV (reference sequence). The CDR3 runs to 14 residues. The V gene lost 5 bases and the J gene lost 3 bases, with 14 bases spanning the gap. The CDR3 here is CASSHPGHFYEQYF. CDR3 nucleotides: TGTGCCAGCAGTCACCCGGGACATTTCTACGAGCAGTACTTC.

This clonotype showed up just a few times. V gene TRBV4-1 combines with J gene TRBJ1-2; 7 bases are shared with TRBD1. Germline V gene data show CDR1 as MGHRA and CDR2 as YSYEKL. The CDR3 length is 16 residues. V was pared by 1 base and J by 2 bases, with 7 bases of the junction left unmatched. CDR3 coding DNA: TGCGCCAGCAGCCAAGCGCCGACAGGGTCCAACTATGGCTACACCTTC. The encoded protein is CASSQAPTGSNYGYTF.

This clonotype was observed many times. The chain recombines TRBV5-6 with TRBJ2-7; D tentatively fits TRBD1 or TRBD2 (5 bases each). CDR3 length: 15 amino acids. CDR1 SGHDT and CDR2 YYEEEE come from the germline V gene. Deletions cut 4 bases from V and 0 bases from J, with 14 bases between. The CDR3, as DNA: TGTGCCAGCAGCGCAACCGGGACCCACTCCTACGAGCAGTACTTC. As protein: CASSATGTHSYEQYF.

In its sample, this clonotype was seen a few times. The chain is built from TRBV20-1 and TRBJ1-5; TRBD1 matches at 7 bases. V trimming: 5 bases; J trimming: 3 bases; junction bases outside the gene matches: 7. Germline V lookup: CDR1 DFQATT, CDR2 SNEGSKA (reference sequence). The CDR3 length is 14 residues. The CDR3 DNA follows: TGCAGTGCTTACACAGGGGTGGACAATCAGCCCCAGCATTTT. It specifies CSAYTGVDNQPQHF.

This clonotype was recorded many times. The chain recombines TRBV19 with TRBJ1-1; 7 bases are shared with TRBD1. The CDR3 runs 14 residues. The ends lost 7 bases at V and 3 bases at J; junction bases unmatched: 8. Germline assignment: CDR1 LNHDA and CDR2 SQIVND (reference sequence). CDR3: CASMGQFGYTEAFF. Here the CDR3 DNA reads TGTGCCAGTATGGGACAGTTTGGGTACACTGAAGCTTTCTTT.

By sample fraction, this clonotype is medium-sized (0.01 to 0.1%). The rearrangement uses TRBV12-3 or TRBV12-4 and TRBJ1-2; D is undetermined. The germline V and J ends were trimmed by 2 bases and 5 bases, with 12 bases remaining between them. The CDR3 contains 14 residues. CDR3 sequence: CASSLISWVYGYTF. The CDR3 coding sequence is TGTGCCAGCAGTTTAATTTCTTGGGTTTATGGCTACACCTTC.

This clonotype was seen many times. The V and J genes are TRBV27 and TRBJ2-2; 8 positions agree with TRBD1. The V gene end was trimmed by 0 bases and the J gene end by 2 bases; junction bases not matched to a gene: 2. The germline V gene encodes CDR1 MNHEY and CDR2 SMNVEV (reference sequence). This CDR3 is built from 16 residues. The CDR3 DNA reads as TGTGCCAGCAGTTTATCGGACAGGGTCAACACCGGGGAGCTGTTTTTT. Protein: CASSLSDRVNTGELFF.